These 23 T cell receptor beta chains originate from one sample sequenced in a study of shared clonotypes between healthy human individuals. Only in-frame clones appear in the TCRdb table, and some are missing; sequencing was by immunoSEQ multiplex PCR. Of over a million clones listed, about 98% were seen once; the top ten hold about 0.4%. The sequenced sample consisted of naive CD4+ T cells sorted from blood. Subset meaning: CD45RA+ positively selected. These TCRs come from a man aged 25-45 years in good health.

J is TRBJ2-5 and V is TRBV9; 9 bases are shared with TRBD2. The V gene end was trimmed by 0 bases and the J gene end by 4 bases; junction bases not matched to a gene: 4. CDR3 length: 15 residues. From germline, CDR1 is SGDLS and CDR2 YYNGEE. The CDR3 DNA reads TGTGCCAGCAGCGTAGAAGCGGGAGGCTTAGAGACCCAGTACTTC. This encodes CASSVEAGGLETQYF.

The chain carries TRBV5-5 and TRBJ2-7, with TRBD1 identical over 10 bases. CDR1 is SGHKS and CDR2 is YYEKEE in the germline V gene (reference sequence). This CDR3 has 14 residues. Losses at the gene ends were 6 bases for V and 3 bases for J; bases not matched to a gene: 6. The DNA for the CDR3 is TGTGCCAGCATACCGGGACAGGGGCACTACGAGCAGTACTTC. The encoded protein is CASIPGQGHYEQYF.

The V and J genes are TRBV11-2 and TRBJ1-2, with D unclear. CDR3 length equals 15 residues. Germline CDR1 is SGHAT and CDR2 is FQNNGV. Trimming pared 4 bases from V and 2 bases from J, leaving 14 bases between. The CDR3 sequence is CASSSLGGINYGYTF. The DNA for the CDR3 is TGTGCCAGCAGCTCCCTAGGAGGGATCAACTATGGCTACACCTTC.

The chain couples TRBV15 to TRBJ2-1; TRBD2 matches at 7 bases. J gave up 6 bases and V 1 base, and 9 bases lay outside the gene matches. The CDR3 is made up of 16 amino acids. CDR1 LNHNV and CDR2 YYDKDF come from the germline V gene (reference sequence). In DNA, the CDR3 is TGTGCCACCAGCAGAGGGGGAAAACTAGCGCTCAATGAGCAGTTCTTC. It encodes CATSRGGKLALNEQFF. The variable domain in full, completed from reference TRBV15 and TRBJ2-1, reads DAMVIQNPRYQVTQFGKPVTLSCSQTLNHNVMYWYQQKSSQAPKLLFHYYDKDFNNEADTPDNFQSRRPNTSFCFLDIRSPGLGDTAMYLCATSRGGKLALNEQFFGPGTRLTVL.

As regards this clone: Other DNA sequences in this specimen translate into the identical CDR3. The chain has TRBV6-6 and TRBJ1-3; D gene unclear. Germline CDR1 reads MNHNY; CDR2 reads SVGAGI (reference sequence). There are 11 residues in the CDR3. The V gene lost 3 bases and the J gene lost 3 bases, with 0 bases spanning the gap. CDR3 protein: CASSYGNTIYF. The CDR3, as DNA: TGTGCCAGCAGTTATGGAAACACCATATATTTT.

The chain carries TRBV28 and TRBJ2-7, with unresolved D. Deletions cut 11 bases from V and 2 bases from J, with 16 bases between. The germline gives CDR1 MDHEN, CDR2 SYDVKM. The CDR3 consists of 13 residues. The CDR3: CASKPGGTYEQYF. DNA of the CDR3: TGTGCCTCCAAACCCGGCGGTACCTACGAGCAGTACTTC. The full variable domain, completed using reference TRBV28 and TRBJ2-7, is DVKVTQSSRYLVKRTGEKVFLECVQDMDHENMFWYRQDPGLGLRLIYFSYDVKMKEKGDIPEGYSVSREKKERFSLILESASTNQTSMYLCASKPGGTYEQYFGPGTRLTVT.

In DNA, the CDR3 is TGTGCCAGCAGCGCCTTAGCGGGAGGGCCGGATACGCAGTATTTT. Translating gives CASSALAGGPDTQYF. The chain is built from TRBV9 and TRBJ2-3; 11 bases agree with TRBD2. The V gene's germline CDR1 is SGDLS and CDR2 YYNGEE. Trimming took 3 bases from V and 6 from J; bases not matched to a gene: 6. The CDR3 consists of 15 residues.

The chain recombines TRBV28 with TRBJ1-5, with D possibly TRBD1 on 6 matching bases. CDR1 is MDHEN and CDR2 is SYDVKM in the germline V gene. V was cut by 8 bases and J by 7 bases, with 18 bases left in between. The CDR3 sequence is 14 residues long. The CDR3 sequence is CASRNPQGAQPQHF. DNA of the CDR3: TGTGCCAGCCGAAACCCACAGGGAGCCCAGCCCCAGCATTTT.

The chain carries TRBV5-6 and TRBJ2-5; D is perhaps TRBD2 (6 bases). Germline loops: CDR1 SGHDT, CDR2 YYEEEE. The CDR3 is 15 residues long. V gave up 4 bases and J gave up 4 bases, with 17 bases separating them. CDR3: CASSMGLSLGETQYF. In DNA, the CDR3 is TGTGCCAGCAGCATGGGACTGTCCCTGGGAGAGACCCAGTACTTC.

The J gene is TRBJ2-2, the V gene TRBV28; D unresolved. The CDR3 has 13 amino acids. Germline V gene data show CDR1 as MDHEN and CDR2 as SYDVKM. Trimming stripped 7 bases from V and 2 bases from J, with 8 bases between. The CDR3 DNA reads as TGTGCCAGCACCAAGTACAACACCGGGGAGCTGTTTTTT. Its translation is CASTKYNTGELFF.

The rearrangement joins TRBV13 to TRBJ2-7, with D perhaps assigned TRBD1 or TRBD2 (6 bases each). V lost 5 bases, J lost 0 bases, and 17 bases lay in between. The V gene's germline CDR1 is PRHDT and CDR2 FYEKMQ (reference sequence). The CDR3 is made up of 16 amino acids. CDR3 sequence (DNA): TGTGCCAGCAGCCTCCGGGGGCGGAGAAGCTCCTACGAGCAGTACTTC. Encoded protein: CASSLRGRRSSYEQYF.

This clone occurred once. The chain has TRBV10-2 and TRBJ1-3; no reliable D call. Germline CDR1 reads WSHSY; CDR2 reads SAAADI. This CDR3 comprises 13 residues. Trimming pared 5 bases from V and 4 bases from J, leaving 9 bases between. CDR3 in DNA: TGCGCCAGCAGTAGGCCGGACGGAAACACCATATATTTT. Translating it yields CASSRPDGNTIYF.

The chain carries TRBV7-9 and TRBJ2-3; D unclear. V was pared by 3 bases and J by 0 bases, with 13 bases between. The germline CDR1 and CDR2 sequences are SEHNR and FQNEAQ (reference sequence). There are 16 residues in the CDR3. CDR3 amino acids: CASSLIGRPSTDTQYF. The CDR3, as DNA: TGTGCCAGCAGCTTGATCGGCAGACCTAGCACAGATACGCAGTATTTT.

CDR3 residues: CASSQERGPYEQYF. The CDR3 DNA reads as TGCGCCAGCAGCCAAGAAAGGGGGCCCTACGAGCAGTACTTC. The chain employs TRBV4-3 and TRBJ2-7, with 7 nucleotides matching TRBD1. The CDR3 loop spans 14 amino acids. The germline V gene encodes CDR1 LGHNA and CDR2 YSLEER. Unmatched junction bases numbered 1, after V lost 0 bases and J lost 2 bases.

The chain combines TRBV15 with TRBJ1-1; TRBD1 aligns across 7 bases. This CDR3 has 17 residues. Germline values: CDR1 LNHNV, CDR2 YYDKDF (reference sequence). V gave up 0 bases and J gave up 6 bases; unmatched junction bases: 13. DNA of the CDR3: TGTGCCACCAGCAGAGATCGATTTATCGGACAGGTGGCTGAAGCTTTCTTT. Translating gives CATSRDRFIGQVAEAFF. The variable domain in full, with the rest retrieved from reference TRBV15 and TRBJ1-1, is DAMVIQNPRYQVTQFGKPVTLSCSQTLNHNVMYWYQQKSSQAPKLLFHYYDKDFNNEADTPDNFQSRRPNTSFCFLDIRSPGLGDTAMYLCATSRDRFIGQVAEAFFGQGTRLTVV.

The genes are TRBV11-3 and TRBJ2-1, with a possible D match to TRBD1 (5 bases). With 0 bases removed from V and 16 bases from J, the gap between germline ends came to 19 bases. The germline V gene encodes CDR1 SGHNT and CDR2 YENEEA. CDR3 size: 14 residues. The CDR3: CASSLDPPGYGLFF. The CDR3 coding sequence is TGTGCCAGCAGCTTAGATCCTCCAGGGTACGGGTTATTCTTC.

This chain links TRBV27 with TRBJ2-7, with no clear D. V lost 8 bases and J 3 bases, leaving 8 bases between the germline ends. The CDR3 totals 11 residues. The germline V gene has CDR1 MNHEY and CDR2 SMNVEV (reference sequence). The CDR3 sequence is CASCECYEQYF. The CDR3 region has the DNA TGTGCCAGCTGCGAATGCTACGAGCAGTACTTC.

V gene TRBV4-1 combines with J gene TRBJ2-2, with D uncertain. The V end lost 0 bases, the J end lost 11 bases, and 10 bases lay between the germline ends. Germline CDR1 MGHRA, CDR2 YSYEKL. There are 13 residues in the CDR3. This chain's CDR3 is CASSQDRPPELFF. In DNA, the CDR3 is TGCGCCAGCAGCCAAGACAGACCCCCCGAGCTGTTTTTT.

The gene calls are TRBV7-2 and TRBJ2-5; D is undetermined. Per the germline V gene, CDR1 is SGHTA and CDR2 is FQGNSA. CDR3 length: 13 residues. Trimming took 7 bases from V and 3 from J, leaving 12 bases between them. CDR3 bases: TGTGCCAGCACCACACGTAGAGAAGAGACCCAGTACTTC. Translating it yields CASTTRREETQYF.

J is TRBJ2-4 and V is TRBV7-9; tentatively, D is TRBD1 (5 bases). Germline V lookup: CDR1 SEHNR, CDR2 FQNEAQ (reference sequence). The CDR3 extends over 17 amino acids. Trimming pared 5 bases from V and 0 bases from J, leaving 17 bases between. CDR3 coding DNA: TGTGCCAGCAGCCGGACATCAGGCCTACTAGCCAAAAACATTCAGTACTTC. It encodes CASSRTSGLLAKNIQYF.

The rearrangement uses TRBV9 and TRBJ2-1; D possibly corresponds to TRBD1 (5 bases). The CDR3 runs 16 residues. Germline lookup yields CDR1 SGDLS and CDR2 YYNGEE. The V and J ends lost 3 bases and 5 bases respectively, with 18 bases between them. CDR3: CASSGVGDLFHNEQFF. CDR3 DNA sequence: TGTGCCAGCAGCGGGGTAGGGGATCTTTTCCACAATGAGCAGTTCTTC.

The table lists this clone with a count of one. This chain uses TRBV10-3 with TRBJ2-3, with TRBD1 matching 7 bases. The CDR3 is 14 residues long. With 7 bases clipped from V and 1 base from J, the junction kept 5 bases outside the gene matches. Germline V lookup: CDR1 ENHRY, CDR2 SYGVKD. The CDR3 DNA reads TGTGCCATCAATCAAGGACAGGGCACAGATACGCAGTATTTT. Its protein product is CAINQGQGTDTQYF.

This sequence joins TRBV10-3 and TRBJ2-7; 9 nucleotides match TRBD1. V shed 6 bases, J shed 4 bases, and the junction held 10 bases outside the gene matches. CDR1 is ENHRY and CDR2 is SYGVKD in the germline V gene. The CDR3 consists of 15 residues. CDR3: CAISPAGQGHYEQYF. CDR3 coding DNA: TGTGCCATCAGCCCCGCGGGACAGGGCCATTACGAGCAGTACTTC.